The 17 T cell receptor beta chains below come from one sample, sequenced in a study of cytomegalovirus exposure and HLA in healthy donors. This PCR relied on a set of 60 Vbeta primers and 13 Jbeta primers. Measured with immunoSEQ multiplex PCR; TCRdb has only the in-frame clones, and not every one. This sample has approximately 190,000 clones, with roughly 13% found just once. The sequencing sample was made of PBMCs. Receptors originate from a man in his forties or fifties in good health and CMV-seropositive.

The chain employs TRBV19 and TRBJ2-2; tentatively, D is TRBD2 (6 bases). V shed 5 bases and J shed 1 base, with 11 bases lying between them. The CDR3 is 15 residues long. Germline CDR1 and CDR2: LNHDA and SQIVND (reference sequence). The CDR3 protein is CASSWGLLNTGELFF. CDR3 bases: TGTGCCAGTAGTTGGGGACTCCTGAACACCGGGGAGCTGTTTTTT.

This clone was detected a few times. The rearrangement uses TRBV28 and TRBJ1-5, with TRBD1 identical over 8 bases. J lost 15 bases, V lost 6 bases, and 7 bases had no gene match. CDR3 length: 11 residues. Germline assignment: CDR1 MDHEN and CDR2 SYDVKM. Written as DNA, the CDR3 is TGTGCCAGCAGCCCGGACAGGGCCTTGCATTTT. Protein product: CASSPDRALHF.

J is TRBJ2-3 and V is TRBV2; D is undetermined. This CDR3 is 11 amino acids long. Germline V gene lookup returns CDR1 SNHLY and CDR2 FYNNEI. V was trimmed by 4 bases and J by 4 bases, leaving 3 bases between them. The CDR3 nucleotides read TGTGCCAGCAGTGTCTCAGATACGCAGTATTTT. Translating gives CASSVSDTQYF.

V is TRBV5-3 and J is TRBJ1-5, with D maybe TRBD1 (5 bases). TRBV5-3 is annotated as an ORF whose role is uncertain. V lost 2 bases, J lost 1 base, and 10 bases lay in between. CDR3 length: 15 amino acids. The CDR3 spells CARSLKGYSNQPQHF. Written as DNA, the CDR3 is TGTGCCAGAAGCTTAAAGGGGTACAGCAATCAGCCCCAGCATTTT.

This chain links TRBV5-4 with TRBJ1-3, with 9 bases fitting TRBD1. CDR1 and CDR2 (germline): SGHNT, YYREEE (reference sequence). Trimming took 0 bases from V and 0 from J; bases not matched to a gene: 4. This CDR3 is 17 amino acids long. The CDR3 coding sequence is TGTGCCAGCAGCTTGGGGACAGGGGCCAACTCTGGAAACACCATATATTTT. It is translated as CASSLGTGANSGNTIYF.

The genes are TRBV5-1 and TRBJ1-1; D gene unclear. The CDR3 is 13 residues long. Between the trimmed V and J ends, which lost 4 bases and 8 bases, there was a span of 15 bases. Germline V gene lookup returns CDR1 SGHRS and CDR2 YFSETQ. The CDR3 here is CASSPFSGLEAFF. The CDR3, as DNA: TGCGCCAGCAGCCCATTCTCGGGTTTAGAAGCTTTCTTT.

This chain uses TRBV5-4 with TRBJ2-1; 9 nucleotides match TRBD2. The CDR3 has 17 amino acids. Unmatched junction bases numbered 6, after V lost 2 bases and J lost 0 bases. CDR1 and CDR2 (germline): SGHNT, YYREEE (reference sequence). CDR3 amino acids: CASSLLSGGHSYNEQFF. CDR3 bases: TGTGCCAGCAGCTTACTTAGCGGGGGCCACTCCTACAATGAGCAGTTCTTC.

V is TRBV28 and J is TRBJ1-1; D perhaps matches TRBD1 (5 bases). Trimming removed 5 bases from V and 9 bases from J, with 13 bases in between. Germline V gene data show CDR1 as MDHEN and CDR2 as SYDVKM. This CDR3 is 12 amino acids long. CDR3 in DNA: TGTGCCAGCAGTCGAACGGCGGGACAAGCTTTCTTT. It is translated as CASSRTAGQAFF.

This clone was detected only a few times. The chain joins TRBV4-2 to TRBJ1-1; D is undetermined. Per germline, CDR1 LGHNA and CDR2 YNFKEQ. Deletions cut 4 bases from V and 0 bases from J, with 9 bases between. The CDR3 runs 14 residues. For the CDR3, the DNA is TGTGCCAGCAGCCCCCCAGGATTGAACACTGAAGCTTTCTTT. Its translation: CASSPPGLNTEAFF.

In DNA, the CDR3 is TGTGCCAGCAGCCCTCCCGGCACGGGTGAGCAGTTCTTC. Translation gives CASSPPGTGEQFF. This rearrangement joins TRBV11-2 to TRBJ2-1, with D unclear. CDR1 and CDR2 from the germline V gene are SGHAT and FQNNGV. This CDR3 is built from 13 residues. Trimming stripped 5 bases from V and 9 bases from J, with 14 bases between.

J is TRBJ2-5 and V is TRBV6-6; 7 bases agree with TRBD2. Looked up from germline, CDR1 is MNHNY and CDR2 is SVGAGI (reference sequence). The CDR3 consists of 13 residues. With 10 bases clipped from V and 4 bases from J, the junction kept 9 bases outside the gene matches. The CDR3 region is CATQGRGTETQYF. For the CDR3, the DNA is TGTGCCACCCAAGGGAGGGGCACAGAGACCCAGTACTTC.

The chain has TRBV7-9 and TRBJ2-7; 7 nucleotides agree with TRBD1. V was clipped by 4 bases and J by 0 bases; unmatched bases: 3. Germline-derived CDR1 and CDR2 are SEHNR and FQNEAQ (reference sequence). The length of the CDR3 is 14 residues. CDR3 coding DNA: TGTGCCAGCAGCTACGGGACAGTCTCCTACGAGCAGTACTTC. Protein: CASSYGTVSYEQYF.

This clone was seen a few times. The J gene is TRBJ2-2, the V gene TRBV19; TRBD2 matches at 7 bases. This CDR3 contains 15 residues. The germline CDR1 and CDR2 sequences are LNHDA and SQIVND (reference sequence). The J segment lost 9 bases and the V segment lost 3 bases, leaving 10 bases of the junction unmatched. CDR3 amino acids: CASSILGGSSRELFF. CDR3 nucleotide sequence: TGTGCCAGTAGTATCCTCGGGGGGTCGTCCAGGGAGCTGTTTTTT.

This clone came up a few times. The chain recombines TRBV13 with TRBJ2-6; D is uncertain. Germline V gives CDR1 PRHDT, CDR2 FYEKMQ (reference sequence). V lost 4 bases and J 5 bases, leaving 3 bases between the germline ends. This CDR3 spans 12 amino acids. The CDR3 coding sequence is TGTGCCAGCAGCTACAGGGCCAACGTCCTGACTTTC. Its protein is CASSYRANVLTF.

This clone was seen only a few times. The chain carries TRBV19 and TRBJ2-3; possible D gene TRBD2, 7 bases. The V end was cut by 1 base, the J end by 2 bases, with 13 bases between. Germline CDR1 is LNHDA and CDR2 is SQIVND (reference sequence). The CDR3 is 16 amino acids. The CDR3 protein is CASSIVGGGLTDTQYF. The DNA of the CDR3 is TGTGCCAGTAGTATAGTCGGCGGGGGCCTCACAGATACGCAGTATTTT.

The chain is built from TRBV5-8 and TRBJ1-2; D remains unclear. V was trimmed by 5 bases and J by 12 bases, leaving 14 bases between them. Germline lookup yields CDR1 SGHTS and CDR2 YDEGEE. The CDR3 length is 11 residues. CDR3 residues: CASRTPARDTF. The CDR3 bases are TGTGCCAGCAGGACCCCAGCTAGAGACACCTTC. The full variable domain, its missing parts supplied by reference TRBV5-8 and TRBJ1-2, is EAGVTQSPTHLIKTRGQQATLRCSPISGHTSVYWYQQALGLGLQFLLWYDEGEERNRGNFPPRFSGRQFPNYSSELNVNALELEDSALYLCASRTPARDTFGSGTRLTVV.

The rearrangement links TRBV9 to TRBJ1-2; TRBD1 is a possible D gene (5 bases). CDR3 length equals 16 residues. In germline, CDR1 is SGDLS, CDR2 YYNGEE. Trimming left V 0 bases short and J 7 bases short, with 19 bases between. CDR3 in DNA: TGTGCCAGCAGCGTAGACCCTCGGGGGAGTTGGATTGGCTACACCTTC. Residues: CASSVDPRGSWIGYTF.